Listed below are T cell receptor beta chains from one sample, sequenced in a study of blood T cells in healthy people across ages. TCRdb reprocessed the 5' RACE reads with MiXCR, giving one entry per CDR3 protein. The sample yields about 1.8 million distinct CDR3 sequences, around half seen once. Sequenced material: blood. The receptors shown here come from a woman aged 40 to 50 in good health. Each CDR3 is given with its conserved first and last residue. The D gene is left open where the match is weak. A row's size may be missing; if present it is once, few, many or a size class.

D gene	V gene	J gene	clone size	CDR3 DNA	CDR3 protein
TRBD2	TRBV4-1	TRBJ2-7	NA	TGCGCCAGCAGCCAAGATGGCGGGGGGCCAGGGGAGCAGTACTTC	CASSQDGGGPGEQYF
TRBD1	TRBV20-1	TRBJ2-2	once	TGCAGTGCCAACGACAGGGGGCGAAGCGGGGAGCTGTTTTTT	CSANDRGRSGELFF
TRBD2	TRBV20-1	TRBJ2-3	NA	TGCAGTGCTAGGGGAGGGGCCCTAGGTGGCACAGATACGCAGTATTTT	CSARGGALGGTDTQYF
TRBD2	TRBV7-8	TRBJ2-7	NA	TGTGCCAGCAGCTTAGAGGGACTACAGCCTTTAAAGGGGGAGCAGTACTTC	CASSLEGLQPLKGEQYF
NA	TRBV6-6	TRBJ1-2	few	TGTGCCAGCAGTTACCAAAGGGCGGGAGACTATGGCTACACCTTC	CASSYQRAGDYGYTF
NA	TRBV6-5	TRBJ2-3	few	TGTGCCAGCAGTACCTACAGGGCAGATACGCAGTATTTT	CASSTYRADTQYF
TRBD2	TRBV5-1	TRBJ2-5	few	TGTGCCAGCAGTTCAACGGGGGGGACACAAGAGACCCAGTACTTC	CASSSTGGTQETQYF
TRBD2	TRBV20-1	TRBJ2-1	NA	TGCAGTGCACGACTAGCGGGGACCAACAATGAGCAGTTCTTC	CSARLAGTNNEQFF
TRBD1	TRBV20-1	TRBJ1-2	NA	TGCAGTGCGCAGACAGGGAGTCTCGTCTATGGCTACACCTTC	CSAQTGSLVYGYTF
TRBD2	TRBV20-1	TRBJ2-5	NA	TGCAGTGGGATACGGGGGGACTGGGAGACCCAGTACTTC	CSGIRGDWETQYF
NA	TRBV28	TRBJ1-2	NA	TGTGCCAGCAGCTTCTTGTACTATGGCTACACCTTC	CASSFLYYGYTF
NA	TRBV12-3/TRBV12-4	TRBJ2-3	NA	TGTGCCAGCAGCCCCCGGGGGTTCACAGATACGCAGTATTTT	CASSPRGFTDTQYF
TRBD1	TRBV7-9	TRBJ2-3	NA	TGTGCCAGCAGCTTAGTAGTCGCGTCGACAGGGTCATACACAGATACGCAGTATTTT	CASSLVVASTGSYTDTQYF
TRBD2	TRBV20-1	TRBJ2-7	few	TGCAGTGCTCGTGGGACTAGCGGGTTCTACGAGCAGTACTTC	CSARGTSGFYEQYF
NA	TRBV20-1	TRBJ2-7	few	TGCAGTGCTAGAGATCTCGGGGGCTTTCGCTACGAGCAGTACTTC	CSARDLGGFRYEQYF
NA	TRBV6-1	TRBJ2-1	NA	TGTGCCAGCAGTGAGCGGGACATAACTAACAATGAGCAGTTCTTC	CASSERDITNNEQFF
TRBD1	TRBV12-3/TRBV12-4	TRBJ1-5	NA	TGTGCCAGCAGTATAACAGGGGCGCATCAGCCCCAGCATTTT	CASSITGAHQPQHF
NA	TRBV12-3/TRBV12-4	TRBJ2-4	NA	TGTGCCAGCAGTTCCTCAGTGGGGGGGCTAGCCAAAAACATTCAGTACTTC	CASSSSVGGLAKNIQYF
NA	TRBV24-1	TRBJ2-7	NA	TGTGCCACCAGTGATAAGGGACTGAAGACCTACAATGAGCAGTACTTC	CATSDKGLKTYNEQYF
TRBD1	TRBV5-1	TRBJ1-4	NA	TGCGCCAGCAGCACCCGGGACAGTAATAATGAAAAACTGTTTTTT	CASSTRDSNNEKLFF
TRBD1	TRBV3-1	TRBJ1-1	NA	TGTGCCAGCAGCCCGCAGGGGGCGACCACTGAAGCTTTCTTT	CASSPQGATTEAFF
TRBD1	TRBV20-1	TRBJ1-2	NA	TGTAGTGCTCACCCACAGGGGGCGCTGGGATATGGCTACACCTTC	CSAHPQGALGYGYTF